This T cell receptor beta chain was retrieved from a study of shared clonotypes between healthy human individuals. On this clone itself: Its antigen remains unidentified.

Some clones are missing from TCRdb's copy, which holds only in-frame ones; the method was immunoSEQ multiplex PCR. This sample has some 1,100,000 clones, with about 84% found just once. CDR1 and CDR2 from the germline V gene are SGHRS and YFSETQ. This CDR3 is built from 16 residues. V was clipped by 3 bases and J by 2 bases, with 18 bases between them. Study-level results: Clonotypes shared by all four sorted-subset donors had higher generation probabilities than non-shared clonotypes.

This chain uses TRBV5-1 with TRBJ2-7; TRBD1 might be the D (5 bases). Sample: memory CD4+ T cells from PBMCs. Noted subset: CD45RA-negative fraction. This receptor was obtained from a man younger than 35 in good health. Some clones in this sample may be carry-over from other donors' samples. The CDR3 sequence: CASSSLGYRTTYEQYF. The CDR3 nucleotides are TGCGCCAGCAGCTCTCTGGGGTACCGGACAACCTACGAGCAGTACTTC.